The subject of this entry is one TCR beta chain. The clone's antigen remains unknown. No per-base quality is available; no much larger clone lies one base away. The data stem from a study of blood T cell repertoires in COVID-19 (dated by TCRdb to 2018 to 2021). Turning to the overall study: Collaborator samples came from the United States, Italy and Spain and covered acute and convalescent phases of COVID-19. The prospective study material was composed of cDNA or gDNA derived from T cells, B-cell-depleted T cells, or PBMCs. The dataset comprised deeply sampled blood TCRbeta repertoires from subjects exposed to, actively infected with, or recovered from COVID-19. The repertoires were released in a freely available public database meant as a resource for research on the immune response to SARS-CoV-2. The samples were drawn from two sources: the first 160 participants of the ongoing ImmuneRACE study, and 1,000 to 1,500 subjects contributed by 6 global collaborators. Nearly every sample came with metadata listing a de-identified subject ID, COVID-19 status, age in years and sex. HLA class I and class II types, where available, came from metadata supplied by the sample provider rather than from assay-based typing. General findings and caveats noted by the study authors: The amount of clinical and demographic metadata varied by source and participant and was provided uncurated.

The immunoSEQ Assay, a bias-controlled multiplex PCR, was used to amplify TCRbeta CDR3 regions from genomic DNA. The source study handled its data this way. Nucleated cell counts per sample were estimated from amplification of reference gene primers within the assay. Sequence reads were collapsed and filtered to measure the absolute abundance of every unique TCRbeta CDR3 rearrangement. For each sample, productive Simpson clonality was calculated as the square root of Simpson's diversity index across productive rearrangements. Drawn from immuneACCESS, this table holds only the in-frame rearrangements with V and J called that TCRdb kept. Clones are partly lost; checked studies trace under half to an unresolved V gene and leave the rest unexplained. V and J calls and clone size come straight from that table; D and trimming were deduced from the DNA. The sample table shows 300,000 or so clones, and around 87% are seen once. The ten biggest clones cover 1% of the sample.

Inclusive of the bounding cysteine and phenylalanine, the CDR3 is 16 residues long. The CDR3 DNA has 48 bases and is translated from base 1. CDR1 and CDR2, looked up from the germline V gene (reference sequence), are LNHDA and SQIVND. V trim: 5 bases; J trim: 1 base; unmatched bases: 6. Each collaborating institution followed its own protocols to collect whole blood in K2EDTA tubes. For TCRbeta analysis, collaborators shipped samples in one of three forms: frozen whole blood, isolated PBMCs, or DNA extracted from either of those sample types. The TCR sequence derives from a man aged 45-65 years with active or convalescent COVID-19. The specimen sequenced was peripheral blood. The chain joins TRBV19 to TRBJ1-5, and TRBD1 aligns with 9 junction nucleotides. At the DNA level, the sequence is TGTGCCAGTAGTCCCCACGGGACAGGGAGCAATCAGCCCCAGCATTTT. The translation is CASSPHGTGSNQPQHF.